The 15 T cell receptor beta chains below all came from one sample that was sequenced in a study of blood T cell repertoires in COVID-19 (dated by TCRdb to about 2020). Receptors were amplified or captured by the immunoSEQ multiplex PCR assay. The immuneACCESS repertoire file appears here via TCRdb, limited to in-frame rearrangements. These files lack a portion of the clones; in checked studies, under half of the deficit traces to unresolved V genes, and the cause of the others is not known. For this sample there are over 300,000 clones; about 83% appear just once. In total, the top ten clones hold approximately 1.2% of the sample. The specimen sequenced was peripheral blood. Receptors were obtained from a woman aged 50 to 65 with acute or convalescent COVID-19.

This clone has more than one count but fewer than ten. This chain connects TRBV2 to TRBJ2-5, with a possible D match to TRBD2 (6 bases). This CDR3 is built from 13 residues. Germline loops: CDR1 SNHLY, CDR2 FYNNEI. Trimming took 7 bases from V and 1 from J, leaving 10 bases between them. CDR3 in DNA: TGTGCCAGCAACGGGCGGGGCCAAGAGACCCAGTACTTC. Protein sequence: CASNGRGQETQYF.

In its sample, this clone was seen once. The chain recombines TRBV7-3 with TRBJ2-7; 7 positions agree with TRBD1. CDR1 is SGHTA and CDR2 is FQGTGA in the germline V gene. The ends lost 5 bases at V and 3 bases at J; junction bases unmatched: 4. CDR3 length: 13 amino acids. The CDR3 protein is CASSPGQSYEQYF. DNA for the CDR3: TGTGCCAGCAGCCCGGGACAGAGCTACGAGCAGTACTTC. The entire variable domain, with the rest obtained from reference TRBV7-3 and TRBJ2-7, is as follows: GAGVSQTPSNKVTEKGKYVELRCDPISGHTALYWYRQSLGQGPEFLIYFQGTGAADDSGLPNDRFFAVRPEGSVSTLKIQRTERGDSAVYLCASSPGQSYEQYFGPGTRLTVT.

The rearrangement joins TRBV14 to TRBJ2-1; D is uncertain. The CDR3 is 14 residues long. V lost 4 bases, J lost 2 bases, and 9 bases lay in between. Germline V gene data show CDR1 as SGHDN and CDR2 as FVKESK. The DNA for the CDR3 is TGTGCCAGCAGCCGTTCGTCCCCCTACAATGAGCAGTTCTTC. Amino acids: CASSRSSPYNEQFF.

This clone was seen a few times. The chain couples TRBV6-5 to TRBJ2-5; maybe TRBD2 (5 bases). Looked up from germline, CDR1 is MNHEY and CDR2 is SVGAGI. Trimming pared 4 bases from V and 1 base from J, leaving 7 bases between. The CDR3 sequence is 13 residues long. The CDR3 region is CASSFGLQETQYF. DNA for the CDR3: TGTGCCAGCAGTTTTGGACTCCAAGAGACCCAGTACTTC.

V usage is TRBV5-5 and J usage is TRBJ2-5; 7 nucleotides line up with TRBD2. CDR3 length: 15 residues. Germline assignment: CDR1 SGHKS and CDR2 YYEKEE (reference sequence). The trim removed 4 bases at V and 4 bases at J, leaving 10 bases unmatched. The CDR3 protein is CASSPRSPGGETQYF. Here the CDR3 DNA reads TGTGCCAGCAGCCCGAGGTCACCGGGGGGAGAGACCCAGTACTTC. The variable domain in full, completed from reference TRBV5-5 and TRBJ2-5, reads DAGVTQSPTHLIKTRGQQVTLRCSPISGHKSVSWYQQVLGQGPQFIFQYYEKEERGRGNFPDRFSARQFPNYSSELNVNALLLGDSALYLCASSPRSPGGETQYFGPGTRLLVL.

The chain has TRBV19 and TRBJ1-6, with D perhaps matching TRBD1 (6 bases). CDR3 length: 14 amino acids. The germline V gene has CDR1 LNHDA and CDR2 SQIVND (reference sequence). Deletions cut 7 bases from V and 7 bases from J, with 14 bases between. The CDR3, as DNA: TGTGCCAGTACTCGGGACACTGCGAATTCACCCCTCCACTTT. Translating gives CASTRDTANSPLHF.

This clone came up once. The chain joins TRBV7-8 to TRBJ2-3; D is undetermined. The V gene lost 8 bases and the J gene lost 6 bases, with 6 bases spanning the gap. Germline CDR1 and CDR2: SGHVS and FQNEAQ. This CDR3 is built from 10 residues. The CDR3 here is CASGMDTQYF. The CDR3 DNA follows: TGTGCCAGCGGCATGGATACGCAGTATTTT.

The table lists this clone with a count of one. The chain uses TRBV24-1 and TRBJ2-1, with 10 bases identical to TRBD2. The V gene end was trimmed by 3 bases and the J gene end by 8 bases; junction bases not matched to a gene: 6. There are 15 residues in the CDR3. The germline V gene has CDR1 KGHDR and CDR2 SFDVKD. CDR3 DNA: TGTGCCACCAGTGATGGAAGCGGGGGGGCCTATGAGCAGTTCTTC. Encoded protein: CATSDGSGGAYEQFF.

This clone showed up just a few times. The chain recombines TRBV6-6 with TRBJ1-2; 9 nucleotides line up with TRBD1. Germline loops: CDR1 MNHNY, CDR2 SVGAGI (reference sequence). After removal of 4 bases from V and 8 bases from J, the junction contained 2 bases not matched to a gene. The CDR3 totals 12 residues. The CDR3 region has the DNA TGTGCCAGCAGTTGGACAGGGGACGGCTACACCTTC. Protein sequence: CASSWTGDGYTF.

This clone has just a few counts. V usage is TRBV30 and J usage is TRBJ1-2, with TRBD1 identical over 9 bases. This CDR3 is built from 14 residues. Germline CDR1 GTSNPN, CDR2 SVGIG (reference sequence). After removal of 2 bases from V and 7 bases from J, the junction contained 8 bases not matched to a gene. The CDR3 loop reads CAWSQQGAWGGYTF. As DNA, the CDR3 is TGTGCCTGGAGTCAACAGGGGGCTTGGGGTGGCTACACCTTC.

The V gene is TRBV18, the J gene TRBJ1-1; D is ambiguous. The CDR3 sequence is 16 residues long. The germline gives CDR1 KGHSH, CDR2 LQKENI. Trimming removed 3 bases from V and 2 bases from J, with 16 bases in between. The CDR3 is CASSPVQTWANTEAFF. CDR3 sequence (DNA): TGTGCCAGCTCACCGGTACAGACATGGGCTAACACTGAAGCTTTCTTT. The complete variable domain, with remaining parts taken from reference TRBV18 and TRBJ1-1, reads NAGVMQNPRHLVRRRGQEARLRCSPMKGHSHVYWYRQLPEEGLKFMVYLQKENIIDESGMPKERFSAEFPKEGPSILRIQQVVRGDSAAYFCASSPVQTWANTEAFFGQGTRLTVV.

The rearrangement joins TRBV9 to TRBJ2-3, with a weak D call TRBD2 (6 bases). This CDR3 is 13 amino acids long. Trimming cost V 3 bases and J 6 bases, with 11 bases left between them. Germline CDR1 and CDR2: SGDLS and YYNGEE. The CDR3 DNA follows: TGTGCCAGCAGCGCCCGAGGAGGGGATACGCAGTATTTT. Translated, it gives CASSARGGDTQYF.

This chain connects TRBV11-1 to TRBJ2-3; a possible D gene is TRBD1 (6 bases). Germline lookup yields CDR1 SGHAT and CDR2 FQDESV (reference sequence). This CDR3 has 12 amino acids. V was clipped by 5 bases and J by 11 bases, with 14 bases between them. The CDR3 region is CASSLDRSLQYF. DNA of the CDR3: TGTGCCAGCAGCCTAGACAGGAGTCTGCAGTATTTT. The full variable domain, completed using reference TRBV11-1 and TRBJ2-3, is EAEVAQSPRYKITEKSQAVAFWCDPISGHATLYWYRQILGQGPELLVQFQDESVVDDSQLPKDRFSAERLKGVDSTLKIQPAELGDSAMYLCASSLDRSLQYFGPGTRLTVL.

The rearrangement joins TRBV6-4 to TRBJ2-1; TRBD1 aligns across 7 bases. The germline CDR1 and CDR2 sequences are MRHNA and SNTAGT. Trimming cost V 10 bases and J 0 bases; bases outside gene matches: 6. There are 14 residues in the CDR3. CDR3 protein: CAILGTASYNEQFF. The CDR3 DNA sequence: TGTGCCATACTCGGGACAGCCTCCTACAATGAGCAGTTCTTC.

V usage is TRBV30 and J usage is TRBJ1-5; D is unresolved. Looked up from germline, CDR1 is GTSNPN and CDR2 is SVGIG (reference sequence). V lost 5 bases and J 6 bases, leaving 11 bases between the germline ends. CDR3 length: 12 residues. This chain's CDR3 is CAWADPGQPQHF. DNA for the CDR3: TGTGCCTGGGCCGACCCAGGTCAGCCCCAGCATTTT.